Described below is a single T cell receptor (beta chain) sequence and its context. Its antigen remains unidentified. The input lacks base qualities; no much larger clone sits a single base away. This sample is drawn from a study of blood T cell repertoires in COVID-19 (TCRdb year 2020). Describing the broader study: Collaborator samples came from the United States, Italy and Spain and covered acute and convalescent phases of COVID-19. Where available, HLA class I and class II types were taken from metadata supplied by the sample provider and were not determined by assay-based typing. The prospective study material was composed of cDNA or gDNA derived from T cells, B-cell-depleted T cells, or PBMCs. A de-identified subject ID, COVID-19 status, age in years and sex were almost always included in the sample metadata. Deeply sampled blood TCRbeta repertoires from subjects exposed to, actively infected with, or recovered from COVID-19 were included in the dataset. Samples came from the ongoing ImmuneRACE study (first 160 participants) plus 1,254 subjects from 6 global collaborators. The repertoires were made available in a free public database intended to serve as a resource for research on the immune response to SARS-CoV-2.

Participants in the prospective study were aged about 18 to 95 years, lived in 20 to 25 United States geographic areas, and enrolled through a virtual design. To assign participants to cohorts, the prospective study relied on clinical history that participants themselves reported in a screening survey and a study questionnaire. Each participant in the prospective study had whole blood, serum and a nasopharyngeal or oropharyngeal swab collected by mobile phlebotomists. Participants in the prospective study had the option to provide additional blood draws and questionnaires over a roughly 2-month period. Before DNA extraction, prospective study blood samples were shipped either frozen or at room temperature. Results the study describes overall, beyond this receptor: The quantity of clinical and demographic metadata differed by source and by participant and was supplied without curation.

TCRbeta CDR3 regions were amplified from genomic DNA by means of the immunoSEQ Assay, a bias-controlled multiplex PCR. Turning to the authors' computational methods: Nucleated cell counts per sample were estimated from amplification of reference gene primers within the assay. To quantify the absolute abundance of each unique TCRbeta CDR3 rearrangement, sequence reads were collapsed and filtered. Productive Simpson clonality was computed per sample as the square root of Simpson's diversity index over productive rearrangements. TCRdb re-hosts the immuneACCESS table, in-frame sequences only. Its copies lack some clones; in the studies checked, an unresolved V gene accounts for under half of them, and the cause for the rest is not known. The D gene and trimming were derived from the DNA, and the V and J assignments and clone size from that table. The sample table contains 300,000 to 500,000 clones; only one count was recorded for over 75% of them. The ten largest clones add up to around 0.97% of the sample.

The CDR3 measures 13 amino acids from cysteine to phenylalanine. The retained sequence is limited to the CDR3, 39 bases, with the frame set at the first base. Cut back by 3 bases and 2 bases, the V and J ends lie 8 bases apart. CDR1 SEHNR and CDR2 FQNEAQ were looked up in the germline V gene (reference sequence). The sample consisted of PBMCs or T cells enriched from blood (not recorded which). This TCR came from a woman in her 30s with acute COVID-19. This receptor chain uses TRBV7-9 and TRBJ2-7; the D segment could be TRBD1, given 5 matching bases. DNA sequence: TGTGCCAGCAGCTTGCAGGGAACCTACGAGCAGTACTTC. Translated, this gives CASSLQGTYEQYF.